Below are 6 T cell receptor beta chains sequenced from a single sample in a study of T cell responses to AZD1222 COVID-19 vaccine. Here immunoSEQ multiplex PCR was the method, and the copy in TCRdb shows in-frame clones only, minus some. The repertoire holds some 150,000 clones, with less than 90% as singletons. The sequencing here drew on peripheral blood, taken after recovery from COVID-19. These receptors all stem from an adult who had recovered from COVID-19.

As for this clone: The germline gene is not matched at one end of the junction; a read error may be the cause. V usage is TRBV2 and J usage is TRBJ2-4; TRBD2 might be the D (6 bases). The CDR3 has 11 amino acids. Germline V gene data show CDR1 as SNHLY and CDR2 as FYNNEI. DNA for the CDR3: TGTGCCAGCAGTGAGACTAGAACCTCCAACTTC. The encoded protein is CASSETRTSNF.

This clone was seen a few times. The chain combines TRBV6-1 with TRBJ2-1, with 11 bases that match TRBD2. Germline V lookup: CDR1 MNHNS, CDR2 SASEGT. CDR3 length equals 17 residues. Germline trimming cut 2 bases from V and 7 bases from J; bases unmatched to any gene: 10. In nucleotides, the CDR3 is TGTGCCAGCAGTGAACCAGGTAGCGGGAGGGCCGGGAATGAGCAGTTCTTC. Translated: CASSEPGSGRAGNEQFF.

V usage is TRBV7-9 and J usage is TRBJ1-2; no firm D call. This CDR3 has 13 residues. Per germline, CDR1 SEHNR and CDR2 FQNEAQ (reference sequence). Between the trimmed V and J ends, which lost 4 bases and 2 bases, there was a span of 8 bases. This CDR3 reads CASSSGDNYGYTF. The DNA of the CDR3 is TGTGCCAGCAGCTCGGGTGACAACTATGGCTACACCTTC.

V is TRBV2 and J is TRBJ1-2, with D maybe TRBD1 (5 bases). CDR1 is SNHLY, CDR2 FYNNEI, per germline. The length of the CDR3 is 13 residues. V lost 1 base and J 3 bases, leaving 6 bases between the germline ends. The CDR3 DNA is TGTGCCAGCAGTGAAGGGGGCGACTATGGCTACACCTTC. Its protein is CASSEGGDYGYTF.

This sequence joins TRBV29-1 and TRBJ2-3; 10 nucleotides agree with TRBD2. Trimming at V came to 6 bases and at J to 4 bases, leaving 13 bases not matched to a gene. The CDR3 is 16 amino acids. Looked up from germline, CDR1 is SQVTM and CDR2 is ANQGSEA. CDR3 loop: CSVRGTSVVLPDTQYF. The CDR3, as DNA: TGCAGCGTCCGCGGGACTAGCGTCGTCCTTCCAGATACGCAGTATTTT.

CDR3 residues: CASSLNRGENEKLFF. The CDR3 DNA reads as TGTGCCAGCAGTCTCAACAGGGGGGAGAATGAAAAACTGTTTTTT. The chain is built from TRBV28 and TRBJ1-4, with 8 bases that match TRBD1. CDR1 is MDHEN and CDR2 is SYDVKM in the germline V gene. The CDR3 contains 15 residues. Losses at the gene ends were 5 bases for V and 5 bases for J; bases not matched to a gene: 7.